Sequencing of this TCR beta chain was carried out in a study of vaccination and CD4 T cells after COVID-19. This clonotype is judged medium-sized. The antigen is unknown. With the Oncomine TCR Beta short-read assay, DNA from cultured CD4+ T cells was sequenced. TCRdb used MiXCR to reprocess the PCR reads, holding one entry per CDR3 protein. Of tens of thousands of distinct CDR3 sequences in the sample, 35% were seen once. The length of the CDR3 is 14 residues. V lost 2 bases and J lost 0, with 8 bases in between. In germline, CDR1 is DFQATT, CDR2 SNEGSKA (reference sequence). The time point was: late sampling 161 to 241 days after vaccination in a few convalescent patients. Specified treatment: roughly 10-day PBMC culture with coronavirus spike peptide pools or control peptides (ViraFEST assay).

Sequenced material: CD4+ T cells from blood, cultured in vitro, taken about 7 months after SARS-CoV-2 vaccination. This sequence was found in a human donor who had recovered from COVID-19. The V and J genes are TRBV20-1 and TRBJ1-5; D unresolved. CDR3: CSARPGTSNQPQHF. CDR3 sequence (DNA): TGCAGTGCTAGACCGGGTACTAGCAATCAGCCCCAGCATTTT.